This TCR beta chain was sequenced for a study of PD-1 blockade in mismatch repair-deficient tumors. CDR1 is MNHEY and CDR2 is SVGAGI in the germline V gene. The CDR3 is 15 residues long. V lost 2 bases to trimming and J lost 0 bases, with 9 bases between them. Mismatch repair deficiency was confirmed in all patients, by PCR or immunohistochemistry. A few pembrolizumab responders had their TCRs sequenced. The repertoire was sequenced with immunoSEQ multiplex PCR; TCRdb's copy has only in-frame clones and lacks some. The repertoire consists of about 68,000 clones, with almost 80% occurring once and the leading ten covering about 5%. The table lists this clone with a few counts. The antigen remains unidentified. This sample also contains other DNA sequences that code for the same CDR3. Findings and limits, study-wide: Tumor-resident clones, often undetectable pretreatment in blood, expanded then contracted after pembrolizumab.

The source of this sequence is an adult with mismatch repair-deficient cancer. The V call is TRBV6-5, the J call TRBJ2-3, with a weak D call TRBD2 (5 bases). The input for sequencing was peripheral blood, taken 2 weeks after starting pembrolizumab. CDR3 DNA sequence: TGTGCCAGCAGTTACATGGGCGGGAGCACAGATACGCAGTATTTT. Its protein is CASSYMGGSTDTQYF.